The 18 T cell receptor beta chains listed next were all sequenced from one sample in a study of beta chain features in type 1 diabetes. What was sequenced were expressed TCRB transcripts, since all of the isolated RNA had been reverse transcribed. Assay used: immunoSEQ multiplex PCR; TCRdb lists only in-frame clones, some missing. In the table there are about 130,000 clones, approximately 9.2% of which are singletons. The sequenced sample was central memory CD4+ T cells from blood. The origin of the receptors is a man between 18 and 29 years old in good health.

This chain joins TRBV7-6 and TRBJ2-3; no firm D call. Germline V lookup: CDR1 SGHVS, CDR2 FNYEAQ. The CDR3 loop spans 15 amino acids. Trimming cost V 1 base and J 0 bases, with 8 bases left between them. For the CDR3, the DNA is TGTGCCAGCAGCTTAGGGCAGTTTAGCACAGATACGCAGTATTTT. It yields the protein CASSLGQFSTDTQYF.

The chain couples TRBV27 to TRBJ2-7; D call uncertain. In germline, CDR1 is MNHEY, CDR2 SMNVEV (reference sequence). The V and J ends lost 5 bases and 3 bases respectively, with 14 bases between them. This CDR3 has 14 amino acids. DNA for the CDR3: TGTGCCAGCAGTCGGGTCAGCAACTACTACGAGCAGTACTTC. This sequence encodes CASSRVSNYYEQYF.

The chain uses TRBV10-1 and TRBJ2-2, with D possibly TRBD2 on 6 matching bases. V lost 6 bases to trimming and J lost 6 bases, with 14 bases between them. Per the germline V gene, CDR1 is WNHNN and CDR2 is SYGVQD (reference sequence). The CDR3 loop spans 14 amino acids. The CDR3 coding sequence is TGCGCCAGCAGCAGGGACTTCAACGCCGGGGAGCTGTTTTTT. It encodes CASSRDFNAGELFF.

The chain is built from TRBV4-2 and TRBJ1-4; no clear D. CDR3 length: 15 amino acids. Germline CDR1 is LGHNA and CDR2 is YNFKEQ. Trimming removed 0 bases from V and 0 bases from J, with 5 bases in between. Here the CDR3 reads CASSQELATNEKLFF. The CDR3 DNA is TGTGCCAGCAGCCAAGAGTTAGCAACTAATGAAAAACTGTTTTTT.

The gene calls are TRBV4-1 and TRBJ2-2; a weak D match, TRBD1 (6 bases). The CDR3 is made up of 15 amino acids. Trimming shortened V by 4 bases and J by 1 base, and 10 bases separated the two germline ends. Per germline, CDR1 MGHRA and CDR2 YSYEKL. The DNA for the CDR3 is TGCGCCAGCAGCCGACTACAGGGGAACACCGGGGAGCTGTTTTTT. Its translation: CASSRLQGNTGELFF.

This chain links TRBV18 with TRBJ2-7; D may be TRBD1 (6 bases). Germline V gene data show CDR1 as KGHSH and CDR2 as LQKENI. The CDR3 totals 16 residues. V shed 0 bases and J shed 0 bases, with 12 bases lying between them. The CDR3 sequence: CASSPPSTGPSYEQYF. Here the CDR3 DNA reads TGTGCCAGCTCACCACCGAGTACAGGGCCCTCCTACGAGCAGTACTTC.

The V gene is TRBV30, the J gene TRBJ2-3; TRBD1 matches 9 bases. The CDR3 covers 13 residues. The trim removed 4 bases at V and 6 bases at J, leaving 5 bases unmatched. Germline loops: CDR1 GTSNPN, CDR2 SVGIG (reference sequence). In DNA form, the CDR3 reads TGTGCCTGGAATACAGGGGGCGGGGATACGCAGTATTTT. Residues: CAWNTGGGDTQYF.

The table lists this clone with a few counts. The chain recombines TRBV28 with TRBJ1-6; 8 bases are shared with TRBD1. The CDR3 is 15 residues long. The germline V gene has CDR1 MDHEN and CDR2 SYDVKM. Trimming removed 4 bases from V and 11 bases from J; junction bases left unmatched: 10. CDR3 DNA sequence: TGTGCCAGCAGTTCGCCCAGGGGGCAATCGCCACCCCTCCACTTT. Amino acids: CASSSPRGQSPPLHF.

The DNA of the CDR3 is TGTGCCAGCAGCTTAGAAGTTAGCGGGGGCAATGAGCAGTTCTTC. It specifies CASSLEVSGGNEQFF. The V call is TRBV11-2, the J call TRBJ2-1; 9 bases match TRBD2. V shed 0 bases and J 6 bases; nucleotides not matched to a gene: 3. Looked up from germline, CDR1 is SGHAT and CDR2 is FQNNGV. The CDR3 runs to 15 residues.

DNA for the CDR3: TGTGCCAGCAGATGGACAGGGTCGGTTAGTCAGCCCCAGCATTTT. This gives the protein CASRWTGSVSQPQHF. This chain links TRBV28 with TRBJ1-5, with 8 bases that match TRBD1. Germline CDR1 MDHEN, CDR2 SYDVKM. V dropped 6 bases and J dropped 6; count of bases not matched to a gene: 10. This CDR3 contains 15 residues.

This clone showed up just a few times. The chain employs TRBV10-3 and TRBJ1-4; a weak D match, TRBD1 (5 bases). Trimming removed 5 bases from V and 6 bases from J, with 13 bases in between. Germline loops: CDR1 ENHRY, CDR2 SYGVKD. CDR3 length: 14 amino acids. The DNA for the CDR3 is TGTGCCATCAGTTCCGGGACTAGAGATGAAAAACTGTTTTTT. The encoded protein is CAISSGTRDEKLFF.

The chain employs TRBV18 and TRBJ1-3; no clear D gene. Germline V gives CDR1 KGHSH, CDR2 LQKENI. The CDR3 is made up of 14 amino acids. V was shortened by 6 bases and J by 0 bases, with 9 bases between the two germline ends. CDR3 residues: CASSSGNSGNTIYF. The CDR3 DNA sequence: TGTGCCAGCTCGTCCGGGAACTCTGGAAACACCATATATTTT.

In its sample, this clone was seen a few times. The gene calls are TRBV30 and TRBJ2-7, with 8 nucleotides matching TRBD1. Germline trimming cut 2 bases from V and 4 bases from J; bases unmatched to any gene: 16. In germline, CDR1 is GTSNPN, CDR2 SVGIG (reference sequence). This CDR3 has 17 amino acids. The CDR3 region is CAWSRESQGALLYEQYF. CDR3 coding DNA: TGTGCCTGGAGTCGAGAAAGCCAGGGGGCCCTTCTGTACGAGCAGTACTTC.

There are a few counts of this clone. The chain links TRBV6-6 to TRBJ2-4; a weak D match, TRBD2 (5 bases). The CDR3 runs to 16 residues. V lost 0 bases to trimming and J lost 4 bases, with 13 bases between them. The germline gives CDR1 MNHNY, CDR2 SVGAGI (reference sequence). This CDR3 is CASSYSVGVGKNIQYF. The CDR3 bases are TGTGCCAGCAGTTACTCGGTCGGGGTAGGGAAAAACATTCAGTACTTC.

This clone was detected only a few times. The rearrangement joins TRBV2 to TRBJ2-1; TRBD1 matches 10 bases. This CDR3 contains 15 residues. Germline V gene lookup returns CDR1 SNHLY and CDR2 FYNNEI. V lost 6 bases, J lost 4 bases, and 6 bases stayed unmatched. This CDR3 reads CASRAGTGDYNEQFF. The CDR3 nucleotides read TGTGCCAGCAGGGCCGGGACAGGGGATTACAATGAGCAGTTCTTC.

Only a few counts were recorded for this clone. The rearrangement joins TRBV7-3 to TRBJ2-3, with TRBD2 identical over 8 bases. J was trimmed by 0 bases and V by 2 bases; bases with no gene match: 10. This CDR3 is 18 amino acids long. Germline values: CDR1 SGHTA, CDR2 FQGTGA. CDR3 in amino acids: CASSLFPTSGTSTDTQYF. As DNA, the CDR3 is TGTGCCAGCAGCTTATTCCCCACTAGCGGAACTAGCACAGATACGCAGTATTTT.

The CDR3 sequence: CASSLLAGGLTDTQYF. In DNA form, the CDR3 reads TGTGCCAGCAGCTTACTAGCGGGGGGACTCACAGATACGCAGTATTTT. The genes are TRBV7-3 and TRBJ2-3; 11 bases match TRBD2. The V and J ends lost 2 bases and 2 bases, in that order; junction bases with no gene match: 3. This CDR3 is 16 amino acids long. Germline CDR1 is SGHTA and CDR2 is FQGTGA.

This chain joins TRBV2 and TRBJ1-5, with 8 positions matching TRBD1. Germline V CDR1 and CDR2: SNHLY, FYNNEI. V lost 1 base, J lost 2 bases, and 7 bases stayed unmatched. The CDR3 is 17 amino acids. The CDR3 region has the DNA TGTGCCAGCAGTGAAGTGGCCCCGGGACAGGGCAATCAGCCCCAGCATTTT. Translating gives CASSEVAPGQGNQPQHF. Looking up the rest from reference TRBV2 and TRBJ1-5 gives the full variable domain: EPEVTQTPSHQVTQMGQEVILRCVPISNHLYFYWYRQILGQKVEFLVSFYNNEISEKSEIFDDQFSVERPDGSNFTLKIRSTKLEDSAMYFCASSEVAPGQGNQPQHFGDGTRLSIL.